The TCR beta chain described here comes from a study of shared clonotypes between healthy human individuals. General study results and limits: Relative to clonotypes present in all four donors, those not shared had lower generation probabilities.

Unmatched junction bases numbered 7, after V lost 4 bases and J lost 2 bases. The CDR3 runs 17 residues. Germline V gene data show CDR1 as WSHSY and CDR2 as SAAADI. This clone has just one count. The antigen is undetermined. The repertoire was sequenced with immunoSEQ multiplex PCR; TCRdb's copy has only in-frame clones and lacks some. The repertoire includes around 2.5 million clones, over 85% of them detected once, and around 0.37% sits in the top ten. This sequence was found in a young man in good health. Some clones in this sample may be carry-over from other donors' samples. The gene calls are TRBV10-2 and TRBJ2-3; the match to TRBD2 covers 12 bases. The source material was naive CD4+ T cells from PBMCs. Subset described: CD45RA+ positively selected. For the CDR3, the DNA is TGCGCCAGCAGTGCTAGCGGGAGGGCCTTACCCACAGATACGCAGTATTTT. As protein: CASSASGRALPTDTQYF.